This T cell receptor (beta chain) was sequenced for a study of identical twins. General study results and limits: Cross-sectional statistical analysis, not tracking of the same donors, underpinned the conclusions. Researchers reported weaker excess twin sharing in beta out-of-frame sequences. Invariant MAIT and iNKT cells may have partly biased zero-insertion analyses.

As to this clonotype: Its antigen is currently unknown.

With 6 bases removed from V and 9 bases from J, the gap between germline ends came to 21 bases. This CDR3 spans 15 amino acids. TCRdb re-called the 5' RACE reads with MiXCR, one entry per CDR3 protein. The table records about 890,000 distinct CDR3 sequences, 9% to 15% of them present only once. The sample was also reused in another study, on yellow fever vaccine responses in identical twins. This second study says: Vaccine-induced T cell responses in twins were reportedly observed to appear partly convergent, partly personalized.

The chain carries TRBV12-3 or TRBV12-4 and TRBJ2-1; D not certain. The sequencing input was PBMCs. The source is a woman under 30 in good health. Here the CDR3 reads CASRSDTNAGGEQFF. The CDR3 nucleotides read TGTGCCAGCAGATCAGACACCAACGCTGGCGGTGAGCAGTTCTTC.